This entry lists 9 T cell receptor beta chains sequenced from one sample in a study of blood T cell repertoires in COVID-19. The protocol was immunoSEQ multiplex PCR, while the TCRdb copy is restricted to in-frame clones and leaves out a portion. The sample shows 69,000 or so clones, around 91% of them seen only once. Source material: peripheral blood. These receptors were collected from a man aged 50 to 59 with acute or convalescent COVID-19.

The CDR3 is CSARDGWEQFF. The CDR3 DNA reads TGCAGTGCTAGAGATGGCTGGGAGCAGTTCTTC. The chain carries TRBV20-1 and TRBJ2-1; D unclear. Trimming removed 0 bases from V and 10 bases from J, with 7 bases in between. CDR3 length: 11 amino acids. Looked up from germline, CDR1 is DFQATT and CDR2 is SNEGSKA (reference sequence).

The rearrangement uses TRBV2 and TRBJ2-1, with unresolved D. The germline V and J ends were trimmed by 2 bases and 6 bases, with 8 bases remaining between them. Germline-derived CDR1 and CDR2 are SNHLY and FYNNEI. The CDR3 has 13 amino acids. As DNA, the CDR3 is TGTGCCAGCAGTGAACGGGTCCCCAATGAGCAGTTCTTC. Protein product: CASSERVPNEQFF.

The V gene is TRBV9, the J gene TRBJ1-1, with TRBD1 as a possible D gene (5 bases). CDR3 length equals 16 residues. Germline-derived CDR1 and CDR2 are SGDLS and YYNGEE. V was clipped by 6 bases and J by 3 bases, with 21 bases between them. CDR3 in amino acids: CASTRQAGKGDTEAFF. In DNA, the CDR3 is TGTGCCAGCACCCGGCAGGCAGGGAAAGGGGACACTGAAGCTTTCTTT.

The gene calls are TRBV7-2 and TRBJ2-5; TRBD2 matches at 11 bases. CDR3 length equals 15 residues. Trimming at V came to 1 base and at J to 7 bases, leaving 5 bases not matched to a gene. Germline CDR1 SGHTA, CDR2 FQGNSA. CDR3 in DNA: TGTGCCAGCAGCTTAGAGGCTAGCGGGAGGAGGACCCAGTACTTC. Its translation is CASSLEASGRRTQYF.

This clone was observed a few times. The chain links TRBV7-2 to TRBJ1-5; TRBD1 agrees at 7 bases. The trim removed 5 bases at V and 4 bases at J, leaving 5 bases unmatched. CDR3 size: 14 residues. Germline CDR1 and CDR2: SGHTA and FQGNSA. The CDR3 is CASSARQGNQPQHF. CDR3 in DNA: TGTGCCAGCAGCGCAAGACAGGGAAATCAGCCCCAGCATTTT.

The chain employs TRBV27 and TRBJ2-7; 7 bases fit TRBD2. V was clipped by 6 bases and J by 3 bases; unmatched bases: 17. Germline CDR1 MNHEY, CDR2 SMNVEV (reference sequence). The CDR3 length is 17 residues. CDR3 amino acids: CASRGLGLGSGDYEQYF. CDR3 coding DNA: TGTGCCAGCAGGGGCCTGGGATTAGGGAGCGGGGACTACGAGCAGTACTTC.

The chain is built from TRBV12-3 or TRBV12-4 and TRBJ2-1, with D uncertain. The CDR3 spans 12 residues. The germline V and J ends were trimmed by 5 bases and 6 bases, with 8 bases remaining between them. The CDR3, as DNA: TGTGCCAGCAGTCTCCTTAGCAATGAGCAGTTCTTC. This gives the protein CASSLLSNEQFF.

V usage is TRBV19 and J usage is TRBJ2-2, with 11 bases aligning to TRBD2. After removal of 3 bases from V and 5 bases from J, the junction contained 5 bases not matched to a gene. The germline CDR1 and CDR2 sequences are LNHDA and SQIVND (reference sequence). This CDR3 comprises 16 residues. CDR3 sequence: CASSMRLAGRTGELFF. The CDR3 DNA sequence: TGTGCCAGTAGTATGAGACTAGCGGGAAGGACCGGGGAGCTGTTTTTT.

This sequence joins TRBV19 and TRBJ1-2; 8 nucleotides match TRBD1. The CDR3 totals 14 residues. Germline trimming cut 3 bases from V and 5 bases from J; bases unmatched to any gene: 5. CDR1 LNHDA and CDR2 SQIVND come from the germline V gene (reference sequence). In nucleotides, the CDR3 is TGTGCCAGTAGTATTGGACAGGGAGGGTATGGCTACACCTTC. Its protein product is CASSIGQGGYGYTF.